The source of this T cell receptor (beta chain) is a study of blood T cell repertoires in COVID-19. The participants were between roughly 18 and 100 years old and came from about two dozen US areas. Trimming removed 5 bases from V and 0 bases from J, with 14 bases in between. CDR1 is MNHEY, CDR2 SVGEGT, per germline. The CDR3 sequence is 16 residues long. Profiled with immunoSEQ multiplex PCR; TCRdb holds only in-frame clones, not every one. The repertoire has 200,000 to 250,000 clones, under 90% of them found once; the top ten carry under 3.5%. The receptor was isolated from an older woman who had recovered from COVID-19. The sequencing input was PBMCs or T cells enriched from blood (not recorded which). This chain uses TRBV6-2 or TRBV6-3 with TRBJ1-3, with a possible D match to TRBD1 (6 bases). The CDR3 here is CASSTGQIFSGNTIYF. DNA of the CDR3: TGTGCCAGCAGTACCGGACAGATCTTCTCTGGAAACACCATATATTTT.